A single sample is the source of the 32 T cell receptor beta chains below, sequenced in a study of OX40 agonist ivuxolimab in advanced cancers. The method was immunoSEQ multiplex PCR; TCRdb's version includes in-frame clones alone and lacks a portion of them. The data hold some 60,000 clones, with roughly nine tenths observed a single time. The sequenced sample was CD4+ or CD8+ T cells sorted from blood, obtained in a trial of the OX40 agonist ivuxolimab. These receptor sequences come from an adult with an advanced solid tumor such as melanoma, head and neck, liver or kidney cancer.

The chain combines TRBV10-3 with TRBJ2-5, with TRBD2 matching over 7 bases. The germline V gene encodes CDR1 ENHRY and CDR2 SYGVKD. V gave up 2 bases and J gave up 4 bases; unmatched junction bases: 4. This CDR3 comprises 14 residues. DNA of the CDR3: TGTGCCATCAGTGAGATCCCGGGGGGAGAGACCCAGTACTTC. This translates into CAISEIPGGETQYF.

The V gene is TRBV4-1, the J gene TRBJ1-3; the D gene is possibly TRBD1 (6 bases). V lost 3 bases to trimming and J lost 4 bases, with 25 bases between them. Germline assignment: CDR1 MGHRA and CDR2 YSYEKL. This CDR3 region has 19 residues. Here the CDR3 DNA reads TGCGCCAGCAGCCAGCCTTTAGGGACACTCTTGCCGGGAGGAAACACCATATATTTT. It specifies CASSQPLGTLLPGGNTIYF.

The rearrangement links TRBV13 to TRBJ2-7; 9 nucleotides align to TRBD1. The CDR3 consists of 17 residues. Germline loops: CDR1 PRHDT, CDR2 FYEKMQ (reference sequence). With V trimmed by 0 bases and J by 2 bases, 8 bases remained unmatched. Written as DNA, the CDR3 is TGTGCCAGCAGCTTAGGTCCCACAGGGGGCGCTCCCTACGAGCAGTACTTC. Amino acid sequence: CASSLGPTGGAPYEQYF.

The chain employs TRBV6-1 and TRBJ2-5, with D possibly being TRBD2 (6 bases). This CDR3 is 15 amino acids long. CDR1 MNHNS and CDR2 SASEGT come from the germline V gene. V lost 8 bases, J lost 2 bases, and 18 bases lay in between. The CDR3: CASAVDPGRQETQYF. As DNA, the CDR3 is TGTGCCAGCGCAGTAGACCCGGGGAGGCAAGAGACCCAGTACTTC.

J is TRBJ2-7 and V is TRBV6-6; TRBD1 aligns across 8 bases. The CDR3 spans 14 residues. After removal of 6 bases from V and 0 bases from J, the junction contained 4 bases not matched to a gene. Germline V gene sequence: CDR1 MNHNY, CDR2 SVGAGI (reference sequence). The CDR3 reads CASRNRGNSYEQYF. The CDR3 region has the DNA TGTGCCAGCAGAAACAGGGGGAACTCCTACGAGCAGTACTTC.

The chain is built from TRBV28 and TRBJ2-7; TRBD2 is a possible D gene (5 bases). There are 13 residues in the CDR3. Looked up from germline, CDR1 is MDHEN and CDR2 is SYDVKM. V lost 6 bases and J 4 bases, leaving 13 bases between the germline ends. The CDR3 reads CASRSSAAYEQYF. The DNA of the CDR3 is TGTGCCAGCAGGAGCTCAGCGGCGTACGAGCAGTACTTC.

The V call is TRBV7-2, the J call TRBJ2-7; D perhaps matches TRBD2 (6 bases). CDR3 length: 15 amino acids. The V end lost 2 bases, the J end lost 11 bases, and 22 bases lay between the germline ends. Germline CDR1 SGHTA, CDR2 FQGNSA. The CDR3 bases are TGTGCCAGCAGCTTATCTGCGGGGTCCCTAGGTCCGGAGTACTTC. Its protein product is CASSLSAGSLGPEYF.

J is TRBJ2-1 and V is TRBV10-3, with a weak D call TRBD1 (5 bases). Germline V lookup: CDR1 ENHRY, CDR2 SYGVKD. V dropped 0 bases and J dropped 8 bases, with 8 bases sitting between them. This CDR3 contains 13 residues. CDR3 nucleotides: TGTGCCATCAGTGAGTCCAGGGCGGATGAGCAGTTCTTC. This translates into CAISESRADEQFF.

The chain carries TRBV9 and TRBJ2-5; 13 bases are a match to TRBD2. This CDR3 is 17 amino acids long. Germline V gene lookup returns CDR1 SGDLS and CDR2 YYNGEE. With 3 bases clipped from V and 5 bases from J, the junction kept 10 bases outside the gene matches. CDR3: CASSALGLAGVWETQYF. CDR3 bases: TGTGCCAGCAGCGCACTAGGACTAGCGGGAGTTTGGGAGACCCAGTACTTC.

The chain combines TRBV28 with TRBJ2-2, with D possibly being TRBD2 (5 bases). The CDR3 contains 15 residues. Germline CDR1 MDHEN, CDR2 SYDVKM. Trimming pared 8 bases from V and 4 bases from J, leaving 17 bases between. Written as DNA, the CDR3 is TGTGCCAGCCCGGGAATCCCTCTTTGCACCGGGGAGCTGTTTTTT. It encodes CASPGIPLCTGELFF. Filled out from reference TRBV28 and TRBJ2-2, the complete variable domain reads DVKVTQSSRYLVKRTGEKVFLECVQDMDHENMFWYRQDPGLGLRLIYFSYDVKMKEKGDIPEGYSVSREKKERFSLILESASTNQTSMYLCASPGIPLCTGELFFGEGSRLTVL.

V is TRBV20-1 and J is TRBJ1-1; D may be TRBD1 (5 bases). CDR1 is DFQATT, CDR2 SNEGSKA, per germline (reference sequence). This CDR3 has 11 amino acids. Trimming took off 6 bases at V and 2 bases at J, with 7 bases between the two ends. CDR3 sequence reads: CSAGVNTEAFF. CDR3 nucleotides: TGCAGTGCGGGGGTCAACACTGAAGCTTTCTTT.

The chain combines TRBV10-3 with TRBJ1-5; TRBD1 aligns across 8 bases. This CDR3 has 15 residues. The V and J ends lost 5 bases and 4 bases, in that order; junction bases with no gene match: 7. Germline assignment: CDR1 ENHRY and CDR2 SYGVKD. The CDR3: CAISQQGDGNQPQHF. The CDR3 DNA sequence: TGTGCCATCAGTCAACAGGGGGATGGGAATCAGCCCCAGCATTTT.

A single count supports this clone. CDR3 sequence (DNA): TGTGCCAGCAGCCAGGACAGGGGAAAACTGTTTTTT. It is translated as CASSQDRGKLFF. The chain has TRBV28 and TRBJ1-4, with 9 bases matching TRBD1. Germline assignment: CDR1 MDHEN and CDR2 SYDVKM. Losses at the gene ends were 6 bases for V and 10 bases for J; bases not matched to a gene: 3. The CDR3 length is 12 residues.

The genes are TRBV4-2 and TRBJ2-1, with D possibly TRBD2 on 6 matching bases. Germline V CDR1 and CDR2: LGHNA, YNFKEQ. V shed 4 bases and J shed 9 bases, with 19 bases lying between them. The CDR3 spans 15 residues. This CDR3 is CASSPAGTADFEQFF. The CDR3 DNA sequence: TGTGCCAGCAGCCCCGCGGGGACTGCCGATTTTGAGCAGTTCTTC.

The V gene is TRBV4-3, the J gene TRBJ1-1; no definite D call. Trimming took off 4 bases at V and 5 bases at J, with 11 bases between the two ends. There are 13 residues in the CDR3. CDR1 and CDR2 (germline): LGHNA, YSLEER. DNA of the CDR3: TGCGCCAGCAGCCCAATGATGGGGACTGAAGCTTTCTTT. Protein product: CASSPMMGTEAFF.

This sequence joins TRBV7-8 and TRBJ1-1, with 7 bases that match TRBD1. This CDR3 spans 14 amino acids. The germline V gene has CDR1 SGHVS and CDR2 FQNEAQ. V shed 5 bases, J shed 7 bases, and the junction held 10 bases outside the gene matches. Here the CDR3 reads CASSTRQGSSEAFF. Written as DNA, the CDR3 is TGTGCCAGCAGCACCCGACAGGGATCGAGTGAAGCTTTCTTT.

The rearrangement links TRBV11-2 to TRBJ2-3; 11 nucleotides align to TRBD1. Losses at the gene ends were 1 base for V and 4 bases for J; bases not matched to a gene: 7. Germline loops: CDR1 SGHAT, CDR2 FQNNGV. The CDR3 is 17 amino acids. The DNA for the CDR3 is TGTGCCAGCAGCTTAGGGTTAGGGGGACAGGGGGCAGATACGCAGTATTTT. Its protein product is CASSLGLGGQGADTQYF.

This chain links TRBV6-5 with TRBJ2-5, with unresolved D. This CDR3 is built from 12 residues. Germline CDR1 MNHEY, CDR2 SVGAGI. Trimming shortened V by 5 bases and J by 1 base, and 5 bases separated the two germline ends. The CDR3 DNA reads TGTGCCAGCAGTCGCAGCCAAGAGACCCAGTACTTC. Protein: CASSRSQETQYF.

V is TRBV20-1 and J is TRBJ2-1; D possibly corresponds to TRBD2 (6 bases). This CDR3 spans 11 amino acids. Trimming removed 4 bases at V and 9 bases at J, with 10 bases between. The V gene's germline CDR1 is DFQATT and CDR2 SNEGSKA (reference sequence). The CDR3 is CSAMLGSEQFF. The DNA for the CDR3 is TGCAGTGCTATGCTCGGGAGTGAGCAGTTCTTC.

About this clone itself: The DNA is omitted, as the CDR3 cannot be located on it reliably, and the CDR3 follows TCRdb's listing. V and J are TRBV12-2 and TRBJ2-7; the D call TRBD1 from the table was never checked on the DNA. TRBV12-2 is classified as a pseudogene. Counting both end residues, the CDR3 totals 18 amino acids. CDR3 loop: CASRLALFGTGIPYEQYF.

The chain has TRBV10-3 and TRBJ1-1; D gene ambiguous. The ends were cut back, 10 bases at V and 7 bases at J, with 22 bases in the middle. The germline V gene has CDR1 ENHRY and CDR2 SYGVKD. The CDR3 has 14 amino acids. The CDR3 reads CATNNALWRNEAFF. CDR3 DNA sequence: TGTGCCACGAATAATGCTTTATGGCGAAATGAAGCTTTCTTT.

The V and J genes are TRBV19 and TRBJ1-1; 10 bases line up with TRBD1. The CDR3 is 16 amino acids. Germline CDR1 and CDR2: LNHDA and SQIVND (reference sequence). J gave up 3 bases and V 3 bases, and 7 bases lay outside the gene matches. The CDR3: CASSIRDRGPDTEAFF. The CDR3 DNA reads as TGTGCCAGTAGTATCCGGGACAGGGGCCCGGACACTGAAGCTTTCTTT. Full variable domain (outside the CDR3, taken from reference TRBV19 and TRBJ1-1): DGGITQSPKYLFRKEGQNVTLSCEQNLNHDAMYWYRQDPGQGLRLIYYSQIVNDFQKGDIAEGYSVSREKKESFPLTVTSAQKNPTAFYLCASSIRDRGPDTEAFFGQGTRLTVV.

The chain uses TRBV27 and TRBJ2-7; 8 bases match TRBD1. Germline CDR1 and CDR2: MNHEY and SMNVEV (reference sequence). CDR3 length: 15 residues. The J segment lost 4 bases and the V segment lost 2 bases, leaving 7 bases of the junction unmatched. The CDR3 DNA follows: TGTGCCAGCAGTTTACTCCAGGGGGCGGGGTACGAGCAGTACTTC. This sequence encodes CASSLLQGAGYEQYF.

CDR3 sequence (DNA): TGTGCCAGCCTTGGGGGAGGGGCCTATGGCTACACCTTC. Translating gives CASLGGGAYGYTF. This sequence joins TRBV2 and TRBJ1-2; a possible D gene is TRBD1 (5 bases). The CDR3 length is 13 residues. Trimming took 8 bases from V and 4 from J, leaving 14 bases between them. The germline CDR1 and CDR2 sequences are SNHLY and FYNNEI.

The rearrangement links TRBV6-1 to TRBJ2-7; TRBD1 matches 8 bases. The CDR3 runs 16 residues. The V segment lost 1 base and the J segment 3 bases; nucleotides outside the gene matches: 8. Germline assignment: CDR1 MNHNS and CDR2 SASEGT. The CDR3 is CASSEGSGGRGYEQYF. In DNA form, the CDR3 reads TGTGCCAGCAGTGAAGGTTCAGGGGGCAGGGGCTACGAGCAGTACTTC.

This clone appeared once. This CDR3 is CASSLAVLAGDTQYF. DNA of the CDR3: TGCGCCAGCAGCTTAGCGGTGCTAGCGGGAGATACGCAGTATTTT. The chain recombines TRBV5-1 with TRBJ2-3, with TRBD2 matching 8 bases. Germline values: CDR1 SGHRS, CDR2 YFSETQ. This CDR3 is built from 15 residues. V dropped 2 bases and J dropped 5; count of bases not matched to a gene: 7.

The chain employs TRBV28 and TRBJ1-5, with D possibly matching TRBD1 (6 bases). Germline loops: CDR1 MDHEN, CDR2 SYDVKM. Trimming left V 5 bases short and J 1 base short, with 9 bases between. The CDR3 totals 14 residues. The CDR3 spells CASSAGGSNQPQHF. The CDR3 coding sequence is TGTGCCAGCAGTGCTGGGGGCAGCAATCAGCCCCAGCATTTT.

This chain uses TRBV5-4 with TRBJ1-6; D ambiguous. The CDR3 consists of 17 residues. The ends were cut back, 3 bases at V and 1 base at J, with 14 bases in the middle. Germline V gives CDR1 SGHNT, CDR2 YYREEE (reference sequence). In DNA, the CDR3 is TGTGCCAGCAGCTCTGGTTCTGGTGAATCCTATAATTCACCCCTCCACTTT. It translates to CASSSGSGESYNSPLHF.

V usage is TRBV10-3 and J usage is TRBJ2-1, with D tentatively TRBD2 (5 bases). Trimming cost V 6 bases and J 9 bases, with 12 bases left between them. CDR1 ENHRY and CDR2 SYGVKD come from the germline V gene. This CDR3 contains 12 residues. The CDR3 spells CAISPRGVEQFF. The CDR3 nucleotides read TGTGCCATCAGCCCTCGGGGTGTTGAGCAGTTCTTC.

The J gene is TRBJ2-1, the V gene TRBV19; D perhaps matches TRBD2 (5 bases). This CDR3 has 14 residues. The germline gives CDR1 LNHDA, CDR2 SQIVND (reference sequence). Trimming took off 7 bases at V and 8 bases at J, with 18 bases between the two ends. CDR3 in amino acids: CASTSPDFRDEQFF. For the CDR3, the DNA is TGTGCCAGTACCTCACCGGACTTTAGGGATGAGCAGTTCTTC.

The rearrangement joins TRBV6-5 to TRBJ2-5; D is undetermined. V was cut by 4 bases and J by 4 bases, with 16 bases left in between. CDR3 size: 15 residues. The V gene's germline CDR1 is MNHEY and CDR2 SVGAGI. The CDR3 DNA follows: TGTGCCAGCAGTTCGGTCGGTGGATCGAGAGAGACCCAGTACTTC. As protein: CASSSVGGSRETQYF.

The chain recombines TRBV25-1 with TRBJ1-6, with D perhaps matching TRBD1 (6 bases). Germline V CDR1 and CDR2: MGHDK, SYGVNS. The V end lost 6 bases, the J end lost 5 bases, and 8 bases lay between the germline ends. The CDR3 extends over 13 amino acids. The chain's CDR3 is CASRQGNNSPLHF. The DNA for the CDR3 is TGTGCCAGCAGACAGGGCAATAATTCACCCCTCCACTTT.